These T cell receptor beta chains were read from a single sample in a study of T-cell reconstitution after alpha-beta-depleted transplantation in children. Using its own MiXCR run on the PCR reads, TCRdb lists one record per CDR3 protein. The sample includes fewer than 550,000 distinct CDR3 sequences, approximately 10% of them seen just once. The sequenced sample was PBMCs, mostly from graft donor cells, obtained 180 days after TCRalphabeta/CD19-depleted stem cell transplant. The receptors come from a female patient aged 2-9 years who had a stem cell transplant for aplastic anemia, so the T cells may come from the graft donor. Both conserved end residues are part of each CDR3. The D gene is left open where the match is weak. Only some rows state a clone size, as once, few, many or a class for expanded clones.

abundance: .
d_gene: .
j_gene: TRBJ1-2
len: 15
v_gene: TRBV29-1
CDR3nt: TGCAGCGTTGAAGACGGTCCGATAGCAGGGACCGGCTACACCTTC
CDR3aa: CSVEDGPIAGTGYTF

abundance: many
d_gene: TRBD2
j_gene: TRBJ2-1
len: 16
v_gene: TRBV5-4
CDR3nt: TGTGCCAGCAGCTTTGCTAGCGGAGGCTCCTACAATGAGCAGTTCTTC
CDR3aa: CASSFASGGSYNEQFF

abundance: few
d_gene: .
j_gene: TRBJ2-7
len: 15
v_gene: TRBV9
CDR3nt: TGTGCCAGCAGCCCCGACTTCGGGGGAACCTACGAGCAGTACTTC
CDR3aa: CASSPDFGGTYEQYF

abundance: many
d_gene: TRBD1
j_gene: TRBJ2-3
len: 15
v_gene: TRBV12-3/TRBV12-4
CDR3nt: TGTGCCAGCAGGTGGACAGGTGGGGTCACAGATACGCAGTATTTT
CDR3aa: CASRWTGGVTDTQYF

abundance: few
d_gene: .
j_gene: TRBJ2-1
len: 14
v_gene: TRBV15
CDR3nt: TGTGCCACCAGCAGAGAGACAGCTTACAATGAGCAGTTCTTC
CDR3aa: CATSRETAYNEQFF

abundance: many
d_gene: .
j_gene: TRBJ1-3
len: 13
v_gene: TRBV5-1
CDR3nt: TGCGCCAGCAGCTTGACAGGGCCAAACACCATATATTTT
CDR3aa: CASSLTGPNTIYF

abundance: few
d_gene: .
j_gene: TRBJ2-7
len: 15
v_gene: TRBV28
CDR3nt: TGTGCCAGCAGTTTAATAAGCTTGGGGGCTAGCGAGCAGTACTTC
CDR3aa: CASSLISLGASEQYF

abundance: .
d_gene: .
j_gene: TRBJ2-3
len: 15
v_gene: TRBV5-2
CDR3nt: TGTGCCATGGGCCCCGGGGGGACTAGCACAGATACGCAGTATTTT
CDR3aa: CAMGPGGTSTDTQYF

abundance: .
d_gene: TRBD2
j_gene: TRBJ2-1
len: 17
v_gene: TRBV12-3/TRBV12-4
CDR3nt: TGTGCCAGCAGTGGCGCTAAAGTAGCGGGAGGAGTAGATGAGCAGTTCTTC
CDR3aa: CASSGAKVAGGVDEQFF

abundance: many
d_gene: .
j_gene: TRBJ2-1
len: 16
v_gene: TRBV11-2
CDR3nt: TGTGCCAGCAGCTTAGTGGGCGGGATGATAGTGAATGAGCAGTTCTTC
CDR3aa: CASSLVGGMIVNEQFF

abundance: .
d_gene: .
j_gene: TRBJ1-1
len: 14
v_gene: TRBV29-1
CDR3nt: TGCAGCGTTGATGGTAGGGGGAGGAACACTGAAGCTTTCTTT
CDR3aa: CSVDGRGRNTEAFF

abundance: .
d_gene: .
j_gene: TRBJ2-3
len: 13
v_gene: TRBV7-2
CDR3nt: TGTGCCAGCAAGGGGGGAGGCACAGATACGCAGTATTTT
CDR3aa: CASKGGGTDTQYF

abundance: .
d_gene: .
j_gene: TRBJ2-6
len: 13
v_gene: TRBV20-1
CDR3nt: TGCAGTGCTAGGATATATGGGGCCAACGTCCTGGCTTTC
CDR3aa: CSARIYGANVLAF

abundance: .
d_gene: TRBD2
j_gene: TRBJ2-3
len: 14
v_gene: TRBV4-2
CDR3nt: TGTGCCAGCACCCGAAGCGGGGGCACAGATACGCAGTATTTT
CDR3aa: CASTRSGGTDTQYF

abundance: .
d_gene: .
j_gene: TRBJ2-2
len: 16
v_gene: TRBV4-3
CDR3nt: TGCGCCAGCAGCCAAGTCATCCGACATAACACCGGGGAGCTGTTTTTT
CDR3aa: CASSQVIRHNTGELFF

abundance: .
d_gene: .
j_gene: TRBJ2-1
len: 13
v_gene: TRBV9
CDR3nt: TGTGCCAGCAGCGTAGCGGCTTTTAATGAGCAGTTCTTC
CDR3aa: CASSVAAFNEQFF

abundance: .
d_gene: .
j_gene: TRBJ1-2
len: 16
v_gene: TRBV4-2
CDR3nt: TGTGCCAGCAGCCAAGATTCTCGGGGGTCTAGCTATGGCTACACCTTC
CDR3aa: CASSQDSRGSSYGYTF

abundance: many
d_gene: .
j_gene: TRBJ2-7
len: 11
v_gene: TRBV7-2
CDR3nt: TGTGCCAGCAGCTTAGTAGGCGAGCAGTACTTC
CDR3aa: CASSLVGEQYF

abundance: .
d_gene: .
j_gene: TRBJ2-7
len: 14
v_gene: TRBV3-1
CDR3nt: TGTGCCAGCAGCCAAGAGCGAGGGGGCTACGAGCAGTACTTC
CDR3aa: CASSQERGGYEQYF

abundance: many
d_gene: .
j_gene: TRBJ2-7
len: 15
v_gene: TRBV11-2
CDR3nt: TGTGCCAGCAGCTTACGGCGGGATTTGGGCTACGAGCAGTACTTC
CDR3aa: CASSLRRDLGYEQYF